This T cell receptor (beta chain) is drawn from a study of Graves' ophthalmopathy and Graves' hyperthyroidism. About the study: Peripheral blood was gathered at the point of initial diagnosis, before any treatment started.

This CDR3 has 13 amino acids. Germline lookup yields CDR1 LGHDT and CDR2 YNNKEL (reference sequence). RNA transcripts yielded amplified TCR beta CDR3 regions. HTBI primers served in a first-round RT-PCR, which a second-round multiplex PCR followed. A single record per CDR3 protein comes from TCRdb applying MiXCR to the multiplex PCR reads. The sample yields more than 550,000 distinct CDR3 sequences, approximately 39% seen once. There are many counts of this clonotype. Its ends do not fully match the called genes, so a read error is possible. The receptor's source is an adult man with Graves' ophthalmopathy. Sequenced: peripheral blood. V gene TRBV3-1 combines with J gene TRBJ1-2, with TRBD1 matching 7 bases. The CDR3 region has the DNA TGCGCCAGCAGCCAAGAGACAGGGTACGGCTACACCTTC. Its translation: CASSQETGYGYTF.